These 18 T cell receptor beta chains were sequenced from one sample in a study of PD-L1 blockade in urothelial cancer. Noted time point: pretreatment peripheral blood. Method: immunoSEQ multiplex PCR; TCRdb's copy keeps in-frame clones and lacks some. The table shows 40,000 to 55,000 clones, with roughly 90% occurring only once. The specimen comprised PBMCs, sampled around atezolizumab (anti-PD-L1) treatment. The receptors derive from a donor aged 40 or over with urothelial cancer.

The genes are TRBV11-2 and TRBJ1-4; 8 bases match TRBD1. Germline V CDR1 and CDR2: SGHAT, FQNNGV. The ends lost 1 base at V and 8 bases at J; junction bases unmatched: 9. There are 16 residues in the CDR3. CDR3 sequence (DNA): TGTGCCAGCAGCTTAGGCCCGGCAGGGGGCAGGGAAAAACTGTTTTTT. Translating gives CASSLGPAGGREKLFF.

V is TRBV5-6 and J is TRBJ1-2; unclear D gene. V was clipped by 2 bases and J by 4 bases, with 15 bases between them. The germline gives CDR1 SGHDT, CDR2 YYEEEE. The CDR3 covers 15 residues. The DNA of the CDR3 is TGTGCCAGCAGCTTTTCGATTGAGAAATTCTATGGCTACACCTTC. Amino acids: CASSFSIEKFYGYTF.

The J gene is TRBJ2-1, the V gene TRBV5-1; 7 bases map to TRBD1. The CDR3 has 14 amino acids. Per the germline V gene, CDR1 is SGHRS and CDR2 is YFSETQ. Germline trimming cut 4 bases from V and 5 bases from J; bases unmatched to any gene: 6. CDR3: CASSQQGDHNEQFF. The CDR3 DNA follows: TGCGCCAGCAGCCAGCAGGGGGACCACAATGAGCAGTTCTTC.

J is TRBJ2-1 and V is TRBV5-8; D may be TRBD1 (6 bases). The CDR3 is 20 residues long. V shed 1 base and J shed 2 bases, with 25 bases lying between them. Germline V gene data show CDR1 as SGHTS and CDR2 as YDEGEE. CDR3 nucleotides: TGTGCCAGCAGCTTGAGTGGCAGGGGCTTGTTGGTTGGCCCCTACAATGAGCAGTTCTTC. This gives the protein CASSLSGRGLLVGPYNEQFF.

CDR3 residues: CAISESAVNSYEQYF. In DNA form, the CDR3 reads TGTGCCATCAGTGAGTCGGCGGTAAACTCCTACGAGCAGTACTTC. The gene calls are TRBV10-3 and TRBJ2-7; D is ambiguous. From germline, CDR1 is ENHRY and CDR2 SYGVKD. The CDR3 totals 15 residues. The V and J ends lost 0 bases and 0 bases respectively, with 9 bases between them.

This chain links TRBV28 with TRBJ2-1; 10 bases line up with TRBD2. Germline V gene lookup returns CDR1 MDHEN and CDR2 SYDVKM. This CDR3 has 18 amino acids. V lost 7 bases to trimming and J lost 0 bases; unmatched junction nucleotides: 12. CDR3 nucleotides: TGTGCCAGCAAAGGGGCTAGCGGGAGCGGGGGCTCCTACAATGAGCAGTTCTTC. Protein sequence: CASKGASGSGGSYNEQFF.

V is TRBV5-5 and J is TRBJ2-7; 11 bases are shared with TRBD2. The CDR3 sequence is 14 residues long. Germline V gene lookup returns CDR1 SGHKS and CDR2 YYEKEE (reference sequence). Unmatched junction bases numbered 4, after V lost 4 bases and J lost 4 bases. CDR3: CASSPGTSGYEQYF. The CDR3 DNA reads TGTGCCAGCAGCCCCGGGACTAGCGGTTACGAGCAGTACTTC.

The V call is TRBV7-9, the J call TRBJ1-1; D remains unclear. The CDR3 is made up of 12 amino acids. V dropped 1 base and J dropped 7 bases, with 7 bases sitting between them. In germline, CDR1 is SEHNR, CDR2 FQNEAQ (reference sequence). The CDR3: CASSLVSGEAFF. For the CDR3, the DNA is TGTGCCAGCAGCTTAGTTTCCGGTGAAGCTTTCTTT.

This chain uses TRBV29-1 with TRBJ2-5, with TRBD2 matching 9 bases. The CDR3 totals 15 residues. V gave up 4 bases and J gave up 5 bases; unmatched junction bases: 11. Germline V gives CDR1 SQVTM, CDR2 ANQGSEA. The CDR3 spells CSVGGREGLGETQYF. The CDR3 DNA follows: TGCAGCGTTGGGGGGCGGGAGGGCCTGGGGGAGACCCAGTACTTC. The full variable domain, with the rest looked up from reference TRBV29-1 and TRBJ2-5, is SAVISQKPSRDICQRGTSLTIQCQVDSQVTMMFWYRQQPGQSLTLIATANQGSEATYESGFVIDKFPISRPNLTFSTLTVSNMSPEDSSIYLCSVGGREGLGETQYFGPGTRLLVL.

This chain links TRBV28 with TRBJ2-7; perhaps TRBD2 as D (7 bases). The CDR3 covers 13 residues. The germline CDR1 and CDR2 sequences are MDHEN and SYDVKM. Deletions cut 7 bases from V and 3 bases from J, with 13 bases between. The CDR3 region has the DNA TGTGCCAGCAATCCCGGGGGGCGCTACGAGCAGTACTTC. This translates into CASNPGGRYEQYF.

This clone was detected once. The rearrangement links TRBV5-6 to TRBJ1-4, with D uncertain. Trimming stripped 3 bases from V and 10 bases from J, with 16 bases between. The length of the CDR3 is 14 residues. CDR1 and CDR2 (germline): SGHDT, YYEEEE. The chain's CDR3 is CASSSQRYLGKLFF. CDR3 DNA: TGTGCCAGCAGCTCCCAGCGGTACTTGGGAAAACTGTTTTTT.

This chain links TRBV4-2 with TRBJ2-7; TRBD1 agrees at 11 bases. There are 16 residues in the CDR3. CDR1 and CDR2 from the germline V gene are LGHNA and YNFKEQ. Losses at the gene ends were 4 bases for V and 6 bases for J; bases not matched to a gene: 11. The CDR3 sequence is CASSRPTGQGAGEQYF. Here the CDR3 DNA reads TGTGCCAGCAGCCGTCCCACCGGACAGGGGGCCGGCGAGCAGTACTTC.

The chain joins TRBV7-3 to TRBJ2-1; 7 nucleotides line up with TRBD2. CDR1 is SGHTA, CDR2 FQGTGA, per germline. V gave up 3 bases and J gave up 0 bases; unmatched junction bases: 5. This CDR3 contains 16 residues. The CDR3 protein is CASSFGGGASYNEQFF. CDR3 sequence (DNA): TGTGCCAGCAGCTTTGGGGGAGGGGCCTCCTACAATGAGCAGTTCTTC.

V and J are TRBV29-1 and TRBJ2-7; TRBD1 aligns across 7 bases. J was trimmed by 5 bases and V by 7 bases; bases with no gene match: 5. Germline CDR1 SQVTM, CDR2 ANQGSEA. This CDR3 has 11 amino acids. CDR3 sequence: CSAGQVNEQYF. Here the CDR3 DNA reads TGCAGCGCCGGACAGGTGAACGAGCAGTACTTC.

This chain connects TRBV4-2 to TRBJ2-3, with D possibly matching TRBD1 (5 bases). Trimming cost V 1 base and J 2 bases, with 13 bases left between them. The germline V gene has CDR1 LGHNA and CDR2 YNFKEQ. The CDR3 spans 16 residues. The CDR3 region is CASSQVLDINTDTQYF. The CDR3 DNA reads as TGTGCCAGCAGCCAAGTTTTGGACATAAACACAGATACGCAGTATTTT.

The rearrangement links TRBV2 to TRBJ1-2, with D tentatively TRBD1 (5 bases). Germline CDR1 is SNHLY and CDR2 is FYNNEI. Trimming pared 5 bases from V and 3 bases from J, leaving 10 bases between. CDR3 size: 13 residues. CDR3 coding DNA: TGTGCCAGCAGTCCTGACAGCTACTATGGCTACACCTTC. Amino acid sequence: CASSPDSYYGYTF.

The chain links TRBV10-2 to TRBJ1-5, with a tentative D call TRBD1 (6 bases). Germline V gives CDR1 WSHSY, CDR2 SAAADI. There are 17 residues in the CDR3. V lost 4 bases to trimming and J lost 2 bases, with 18 bases between them. For the CDR3, the DNA is TGCGCCAGCAGTGCCATCTCAACAGGGTGGGGCAATCAGCCCCAGCATTTT. Translation: CASSAISTGWGNQPQHF.

The chain links TRBV28 to TRBJ1-1, with 7 bases fitting TRBD1. CDR3 length: 12 residues. The J segment lost 10 bases and the V segment lost 5 bases, leaving 7 bases of the junction unmatched. Germline CDR1 reads MDHEN; CDR2 reads SYDVKM. The CDR3 here is CASSQGGGLAFF. The CDR3 nucleotides are TGTGCCAGCAGTCAAGGGGGCGGATTAGCTTTCTTT. The whole variable domain, filled in from reference TRBV28 and TRBJ1-1, reads DVKVTQSSRYLVKRTGEKVFLECVQDMDHENMFWYRQDPGLGLRLIYFSYDVKMKEKGDIPEGYSVSREKKERFSLILESASTNQTSMYLCASSQGGGLAFFGQGTRLTVV.